This TCR beta chain is drawn from a study of cytomegalovirus exposure and HLA in healthy donors. PCR amplification relied on 60 Vbeta primers (plus 13 Jbeta primers). Here immunoSEQ multiplex PCR was the method, and the copy in TCRdb shows in-frame clones only, minus some. The sample lists approximately 130,000 clones, around 84% occurring once. Whereas donors were nominally healthy upon sampling, unrecorded immune exposures were probable. Trimming at V came to 4 bases and at J to 5 bases, leaving 7 bases not matched to a gene. The CDR3 contains 14 residues. Germline V CDR1 and CDR2: SNHLY, FYNNEI. The sequenced sample was PBMCs. The sequence was collected from a man between 18 and 29 years old in good health and CMV-seronegative. V gene TRBV2 combines with J gene TRBJ1-1; TRBD1 matches 7 bases. The CDR3 protein is CASSAEGQSTEAFF. In nucleotides, the CDR3 is TGTGCCAGCAGTGCAGAGGGACAGTCAACTGAAGCTTTCTTT.